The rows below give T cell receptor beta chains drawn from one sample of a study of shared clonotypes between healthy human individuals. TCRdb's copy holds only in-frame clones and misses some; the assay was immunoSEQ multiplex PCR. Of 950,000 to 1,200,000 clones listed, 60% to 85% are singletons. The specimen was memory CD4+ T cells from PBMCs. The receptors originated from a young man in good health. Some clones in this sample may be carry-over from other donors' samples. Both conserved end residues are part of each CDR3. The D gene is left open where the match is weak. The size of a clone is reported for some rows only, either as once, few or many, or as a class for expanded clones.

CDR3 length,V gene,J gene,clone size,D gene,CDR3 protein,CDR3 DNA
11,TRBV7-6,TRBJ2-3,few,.,CASSLDAKQYF,TGTGCCAGCAGCTTAGATGCGAAGCAGTATTTT
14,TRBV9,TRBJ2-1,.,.,CASSVAPVYNEQFF,TGTGCCAGCAGCGTAGCCCCGGTATACAATGAGCAGTTCTTC
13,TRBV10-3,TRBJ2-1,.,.,CAISESSPNEQFF,TGTGCCATCAGTGAGTCTAGCCCCAATGAGCAGTTCTTC
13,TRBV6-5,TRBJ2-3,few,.,CASSSRGTDTQYF,TGTGCCAGCAGTTCGAGGGGCACAGATACGCAGTATTTT
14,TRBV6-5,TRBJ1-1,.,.,CASRETVLNTEAFF,TGTGCCAGCAGAGAGACAGTCTTGAACACTGAAGCTTTCTTT
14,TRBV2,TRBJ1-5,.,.,CASSEGEYNQPQHF,TGTGCCAGCAGTGAAGGGGAGTACAATCAGCCCCAGCATTTT
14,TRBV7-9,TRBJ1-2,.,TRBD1,CASSRREGADGYTF,TGTGCCAGCAGCCGCCGAGAGGGGGCTGATGGCTACACCTTC
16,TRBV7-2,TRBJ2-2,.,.,CASSLGGSANTGELFF,TGTGCCAGCAGCTTGGGGGGCTCCGCGAACACCGGGGAGCTGTTTTTT
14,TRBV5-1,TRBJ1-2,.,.,CASSLAGLGDGYTF,TGCGCCAGCAGCTTGGCCGGTTTAGGGGATGGCTACACCTTC
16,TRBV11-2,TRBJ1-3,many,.,CASSLERGAVGNTIYF,TGTGCCAGCAGCTTAGAAAGGGGCGCAGTTGGAAACACCATATATTTT
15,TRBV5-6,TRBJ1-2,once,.,CASSQNRENWFGYTF,TGTGCCAGCAGCCAAAACAGGGAAAATTGGTTTGGCTACACCTTC
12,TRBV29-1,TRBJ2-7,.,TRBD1,CSVETGPYEQYF,TGCAGCGTTGAGACAGGGCCCTACGAGCAGTACTTC
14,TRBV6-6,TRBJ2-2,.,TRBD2,CASRSSGYTGELFF,TGTGCCAGCAGGTCTAGCGGTTACACCGGGGAGCTGTTTTTT
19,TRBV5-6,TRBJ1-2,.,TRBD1,CASSSQKRGQRRRGDGYTF,TGTGCCAGCAGCTCGCAAAAAAGGGGACAGCGACGGCGCGGGGATGGCTACACCTTC
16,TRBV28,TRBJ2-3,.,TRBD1,CASSSQGASSTDTQYF,TGTGCCAGCAGCTCACAGGGGGCTTCTAGCACAGATACGCAGTATTTT
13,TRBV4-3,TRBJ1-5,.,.,CASSQAQSQPQHF,TGCGCCAGCAGCCAAGCACAAAGTCAGCCCCAGCATTTT
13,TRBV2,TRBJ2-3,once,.,CASRRDGPDTQYF,TGTGCCAGCAGGCGGGATGGCCCAGATACGCAGTATTTT
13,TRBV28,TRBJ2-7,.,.,CASSLIGAYEQYF,TGTGCCAGCAGTTTAATTGGGGCCTACGAGCAGTACTTC
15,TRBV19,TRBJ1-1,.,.,CASGGGTVMNTEAFF,TGTGCCAGCGGAGGGGGGACGGTCATGAACACTGAAGCTTTCTTT
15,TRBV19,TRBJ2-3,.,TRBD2,CASSITSGSWDTQYF,TGTGCCAGTAGTATCACTAGCGGGAGCTGGGATACGCAGTATTTT
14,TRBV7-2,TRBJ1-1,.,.,CASSLGRPGTEAFF,TGTGCCAGCAGCTTAGGGCGACCCGGCACTGAAGCTTTCTTT
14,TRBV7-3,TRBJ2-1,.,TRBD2,CASSLAAHYNEQFF,TGTGCCAGCAGTCTAGCGGCCCACTACAATGAGCAGTTCTTC
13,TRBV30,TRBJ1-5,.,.,CAWSVAGNQPQHF,TGTGCCTGGAGTGTGGCGGGCAATCAGCCCCAGCATTTT
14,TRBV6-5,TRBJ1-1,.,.,CASSKAGSNTEAFF,TGTGCCAGCAGTAAAGCCGGGAGTAACACTGAAGCTTTCTTT
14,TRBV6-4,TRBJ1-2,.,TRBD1,CASSEADRGYGYTF,TGTGCCAGCAGTGAAGCGGACAGGGGATACGGCTACACCTTC
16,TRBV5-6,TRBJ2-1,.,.,CASSLRVGSMYNEQFF,TGTGCCAGCAGCTTGAGGGTGGGTAGTATGTACAATGAGCAGTTCTTC
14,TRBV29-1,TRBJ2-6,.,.,CSVGLVTGANVLTF,TGCAGCGTTGGTCTGGTAACTGGGGCCAACGTCCTGACTTTC
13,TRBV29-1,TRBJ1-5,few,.,CSVVASENQPQHF,TGCAGCGTTGTAGCTTCTGAGAATCAGCCCCAGCATTTT
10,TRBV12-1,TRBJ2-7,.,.,CASSPYEQYF,TGTGCCAGCAGCCCCTACGAGCAGTACTTC
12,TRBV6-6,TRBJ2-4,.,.,CASRSQGNIQYF,TGTGCCAGCAGGTCACAGGGAAACATTCAGTACTTC
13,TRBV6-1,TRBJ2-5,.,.,CASSLWVQETQYF,TGTGCCAGCAGTCTTTGGGTCCAAGAGACCCAGTACTTC
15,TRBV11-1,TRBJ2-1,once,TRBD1,CASSFRGPTGNEQFF,TGTGCCAGCAGCTTCAGGGGGCCTACAGGGAATGAGCAGTTCTTC
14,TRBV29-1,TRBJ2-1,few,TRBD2,CSATGLAGVNEQFF,TGCAGCGCTACGGGACTAGCGGGGGTTAATGAGCAGTTCTTC
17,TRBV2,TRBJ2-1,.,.,CASSDRLGRRDSNEQFF,TGTGCCAGCAGTGATCGGCTGGGACGGCGGGACTCAAATGAGCAGTTCTTC
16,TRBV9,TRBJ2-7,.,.,CASSLPDTGTPYEQYF,TGTGCCAGCAGCCTCCCCGACACAGGGACGCCCTACGAGCAGTACTTC
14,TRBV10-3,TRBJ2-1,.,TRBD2,CATTTSGKGNEQFF,TGTGCCACCACGACTAGCGGGAAGGGAAATGAGCAGTTCTTC
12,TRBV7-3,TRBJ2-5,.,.,CASSFGDSPQYF,TGTGCCAGCAGCTTTGGGGACTCACCCCAGTACTTC
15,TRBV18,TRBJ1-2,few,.,CASSPAELVNYGYTF,TGTGCCAGCTCCCCAGCAGAGTTGGTTAACTATGGCTACACCTTC
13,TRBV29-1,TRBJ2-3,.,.,CSGAAGSADTQYF,TGCAGCGGCGCGGCGGGCTCGGCAGATACGCAGTATTTT
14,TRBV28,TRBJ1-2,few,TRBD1,CASSDPDRWNGYTF,TGTGCCAGCAGTGACCCGGACAGGTGGAATGGCTACACCTTC
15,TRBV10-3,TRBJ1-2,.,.,CAISEVGGRDYGYTF,TGTGCCATCAGTGAAGTTGGGGGTCGAGACTATGGCTACACCTTC
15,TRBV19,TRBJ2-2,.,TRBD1,CASRTGGRNTGELFF,TGTGCCAGTAGAACAGGGGGCCGGAACACCGGGGAGCTGTTTTTT
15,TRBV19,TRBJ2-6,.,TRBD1,CASSEGAGGANVLTF,TGTGCCAGTAGTGAGGGGGCTGGCGGGGCCAACGTCCTGACTTTC
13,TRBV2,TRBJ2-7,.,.,CASISWRDGEQYF,TGTGCCAGCATCTCTTGGCGGGACGGCGAGCAGTACTTC